One sample yielded the 27 T cell receptor beta chains listed below, sequenced in a study of blood T cells in healthy people across ages. A second roughly 6 to 12 cycle PCR used barcoded and J-beta primers. One entry per CDR3 protein results from TCRdb running MiXCR on the 5' RACE reads. The repertoire holds 1 million or so distinct CDR3 sequences, with 40% to 50% as singletons. Sequences were obtained from blood. The receptors were gathered from a woman aged 55-70 years in good health.

The chain is built from TRBV20-1 and TRBJ2-5; 8 positions match TRBD2. The closer fit of TRBJ2-7 to the DNA end suggests the J call may be wrong. The CDR3 covers 16 residues. Germline assignment: CDR1 DFQATT and CDR2 SNEGSKA (reference sequence). The CDR3 protein is CSARGGGTIALGEQYF. CDR3 bases: TGCAGTGCTAGAGGCGGGGGGACTATCGCCCTGGGCGAGCAGTACTTC.

CDR3 loop: CASSPSLAGVSEQYF. CDR3 in DNA: TGTGCCAGCAGTCCCTCACTAGCGGGAGTCTCCGAGCAGTACTTC. This chain links TRBV6-6 with TRBJ2-7, with 11 bases that match TRBD2. V shed 5 bases and J 6 bases; nucleotides not matched to a gene: 9. The CDR3 spans 15 residues. Germline loops: CDR1 MNHNY, CDR2 SVGAGI (reference sequence).

The chain carries TRBV27 and TRBJ2-2, with D unclear. The CDR3 spans 14 residues. V lost 3 bases to trimming and J lost 10 bases, with 15 bases between them. The germline CDR1 and CDR2 sequences are MNHEY and SMNVEV (reference sequence). CDR3 coding DNA: TGTGCCAGCAGTTTGGGCAGTGTGGTTACGGAGCTGTTTTTT. Its protein product is CASSLGSVVTELFF.

The gene calls are TRBV18 and TRBJ2-5, with D perhaps matching TRBD1 (5 bases). The end of the DNA is better explained by TRBJ2-7, so the J call may be wrong. This CDR3 has 13 amino acids. Germline V lookup: CDR1 KGHSH, CDR2 LQKENI. The CDR3 coding sequence is TGTGCCAGCTCACCACTGACAGTGAACGAGCAGTACTTC. This sequence encodes CASSPLTVNEQYF.

This clonotype was counted a single time. Mismatch with germline at one junction end may stem from a read error. The gene calls are TRBV6-2 or TRBV6-3 and TRBJ2-7; D is uncertain. Germline loops: CDR1 MNHEY, CDR2 SVGEGT. The length of the CDR3 is 12 residues. This CDR3 reads CTSSYPFYEQYF. Written as DNA, the CDR3 is TGTACCAGCAGTTACCCATTCTACGAGCAGTACTTC.

This clonotype was counted ten times or more. The chain uses TRBV15 and TRBJ1-6; D is undetermined. Germline CDR1 and CDR2: LNHNV and YYDKDF (reference sequence). The CDR3 has 14 amino acids. The ends were cut back, 4 bases at V and 6 bases at J, with 10 bases in the middle. CDR3 sequence: CATSTAQSNSPLHF. The CDR3 DNA reads as TGTGCCACCAGCACGGCACAGTCTAATTCACCCCTCCACTTT.

This chain connects TRBV5-1 to TRBJ2-7; TRBD2 aligns across 13 bases. Trimming removed 0 bases from V and 0 bases from J; junction bases left unmatched: 3. Germline CDR1 and CDR2: SGHRS and YFSETQ. CDR3 length equals 17 residues. The CDR3 here is CASSLGLAGGRSYEQYF. CDR3 DNA sequence: TGCGCCAGCAGCTTGGGACTAGCGGGAGGTCGCTCCTACGAGCAGTACTTC.

This clonotype appeared a few times. This rearrangement joins TRBV15 to TRBJ2-1; 7 nucleotides line up with TRBD2. J was trimmed by 10 bases and V by 5 bases; bases with no gene match: 17. Germline V CDR1 and CDR2: LNHNV, YYDKDF (reference sequence). CDR3 length: 16 residues. As DNA, the CDR3 is TGTGCCACCAGCCGAAGCGGGGCCTCTGTAGGGGAAGAGCAGTTCTTC. Translated: CATSRSGASVGEEQFF.

This rearrangement joins TRBV9 to TRBJ1-5; D unresolved. V was pared by 0 bases and J by 0 bases, with 10 bases between. CDR3 length: 16 residues. In germline, CDR1 is SGDLS, CDR2 YYNGEE. The CDR3 nucleotides are TGTGCCAGCAGCGTAGGGGCAGGTAATAGCAATCAGCCCCAGCATTTT. Translated, it gives CASSVGAGNSNQPQHF.

CDR3 protein: CASNGGSSYNEQFF. CDR3 sequence (DNA): TGTGCCAGCAACGGCGGGAGCTCCTACAATGAGCAGTTCTTC. This chain joins TRBV28 and TRBJ2-1, with 7 bases matching TRBD2. V dropped 7 bases and J dropped 0; count of bases not matched to a gene: 3. CDR1 is MDHEN and CDR2 is SYDVKM in the germline V gene. The CDR3 runs 14 residues. The full variable domain, its missing parts supplied by reference TRBV28 and TRBJ2-1, is DVKVTQSSRYLVKRTGEKVFLECVQDMDHENMFWYRQDPGLGLRLIYFSYDVKMKEKGDIPEGYSVSREKKERFSLILESASTNQTSMYLCASNGGSSYNEQFFGPGTRLTVL.

This clonotype was seen repeatedly, ten times or more. The rearrangement joins TRBV7-2 to TRBJ2-7; D is perhaps TRBD1 or TRBD2 (6 bases each). The CDR3 runs 13 residues. The germline CDR1 and CDR2 sequences are SGHTA and FQGNSA. The V gene lost 4 bases and the J gene lost 6 bases, with 13 bases spanning the gap. The CDR3 loop reads CASSSVGGGEQYF. The CDR3 region has the DNA TGTGCCAGCAGCTCAGTCGGGGGCGGCGAGCAGTACTTC.

This clonotype has a count of ten or more. V and J are TRBV2 and TRBJ2-7, with TRBD1 matching over 8 bases. Germline V gene lookup returns CDR1 SNHLY and CDR2 FYNNEI. This CDR3 has 13 residues. After removal of 6 bases from V and 3 bases from J, the junction contained 4 bases not matched to a gene. The CDR3 DNA is TGTGCCAGCAGCGGACAGGGTTTCTACGAGCAGTACTTC. This sequence encodes CASSGQGFYEQYF. Full variable domain (remainder filled in from reference TRBV2 and TRBJ2-7): EPEVTQTPSHQVTQMGQEVILRCVPISNHLYFYWYRQILGQKVEFLVSFYNNEISEKSEIFDDQFSVERPDGSNFTLKIRSTKLEDSAMYFCASSGQGFYEQYFGPGTRLTVT.

The sample holds a few counts of this clonotype. This chain connects TRBV20-1 to TRBJ2-7, with 12 bases fitting TRBD2. Germline lookup yields CDR1 DFQATT and CDR2 SNEGSKA (reference sequence). Trimming cost V 2 bases and J 0 bases; bases outside gene matches: 14. This CDR3 has 19 amino acids. CDR3: CSARTLPGLAGLSSYEQYF. CDR3 nucleotide sequence: TGCAGTGCTAGAACGCTGCCGGGACTAGCGGGTTTGAGCTCCTACGAGCAGTACTTC.

A few counts support this clonotype. This chain joins TRBV20-1 and TRBJ1-1, with D unclear. CDR1 and CDR2 from the germline V gene are DFQATT and SNEGSKA (reference sequence). V lost 6 bases and J 8 bases, leaving 13 bases between the germline ends. The CDR3 has 11 amino acids. The CDR3 nucleotides read TGCAGTGCGCGTCGACGGGAAGAAGCTTTCTTT. This codes for CSARRREEAFF.

There are a few counts of this clonotype. The chain recombines TRBV2 with TRBJ2-1; D perhaps matches TRBD1 (5 bases). The CDR3 is 14 residues long. V lost 6 bases to trimming and J lost 4 bases, with 13 bases between them. CDR1 and CDR2 from the germline V gene are SNHLY and FYNNEI. The CDR3 DNA is TGTGCCAGCAGCCCAGACAGCCTTTACAATGAGCAGTTCTTC. As protein: CASSPDSLYNEQFF.

The rearrangement uses TRBV5-6 and TRBJ2-2, with D possibly matching TRBD1 (6 bases). Looked up from germline, CDR1 is SGHDT and CDR2 is YYEEEE. Trimming stripped 3 bases from V and 7 bases from J, with 10 bases between. There are 13 residues in the CDR3. CDR3 DNA: TGTGCCAGCAGCTCCCAGGGGCACGGGGAGCTGTTTTTT. Translated, it gives CASSSQGHGELFF.

The chain combines TRBV10-3 with TRBJ1-1; D possibly corresponds to TRBD1 (6 bases). Per germline, CDR1 ENHRY and CDR2 SYGVKD. The CDR3 consists of 11 residues. V shed 11 bases and J shed 11 bases, with 18 bases lying between them. CDR3 in amino acids: CASLGAGDAFF. DNA of the CDR3: TGTGCCTCACTGGGGGCGGGGGATGCTTTCTTT.

A few counts support this clonotype. The chain couples TRBV6-4 to TRBJ1-2; D call uncertain. Germline CDR1 and CDR2: MRHNA and SNTAGT. The length of the CDR3 is 14 residues. V was shortened by 2 bases and J by 4 bases, with 11 bases between the two germline ends. The CDR3 bases are TGTGCCAGCAGTGACGGGTCAGGACTCTATGGCTACACCTTC. Protein sequence: CASSDGSGLYGYTF.

The chain combines TRBV4-1 with TRBJ2-1, with D hard to call. Trimming left V 0 bases short and J 0 bases short, with 9 bases between. The CDR3 extends over 16 amino acids. Germline values: CDR1 MGHRA, CDR2 YSYEKL. CDR3 loop: CASSQEQKSSYNEQFF. As DNA, the CDR3 is TGCGCCAGCAGCCAAGAGCAGAAAAGCTCCTACAATGAGCAGTTCTTC.

The chain links TRBV12-3 or TRBV12-4 to TRBJ2-7; D remains ambiguous. V dropped 2 bases and J dropped 3 bases, with 11 bases sitting between them. The CDR3 sequence is 14 residues long. As DNA, the CDR3 is TGTGCCAGCAGTTTAACTGGGATCGGCTACGAGCAGTACTTC. It is translated as CASSLTGIGYEQYF.

The J gene is TRBJ2-1, the V gene TRBV7-7; unclear D gene. The germline V gene encodes CDR1 SSHAT and CDR2 FNYEAQ (reference sequence). V gave up 5 bases and J gave up 6 bases, with 11 bases separating them. This CDR3 comprises 13 residues. Here the CDR3 DNA reads TGTGCCAGCAGCCATAGCCCGAGCAATGAGCAGTTCTTC. Translation: CASSHSPSNEQFF.

The gene calls are TRBV2 and TRBJ1-1, with 7 bases lining up with TRBD1. The J segment lost 7 bases and the V segment lost 6 bases, leaving 8 bases of the junction unmatched. Germline values: CDR1 SNHLY, CDR2 FYNNEI. The CDR3 loop spans 13 amino acids. The CDR3 region is CASRTGDYIEAFF. In DNA form, the CDR3 reads TGTGCCAGCAGAACAGGGGATTACATTGAAGCTTTCTTT.

This clonotype was counted only a few times. The V call is TRBV20-1, the J call TRBJ2-1; D uncertain. The CDR3 spans 12 residues. Germline lookup yields CDR1 DFQATT and CDR2 SNEGSKA (reference sequence). With 3 bases removed from V and 5 bases from J, the gap between germline ends came to 8 bases. For the CDR3, the DNA is TGCAGTGCTAGTCGGAGCGACAATGAGCAGTTCTTC. Translating it yields CSASRSDNEQFF.

Regarding this clonotype: The junction differs from germline at one of its ends, possibly a read error. This CDR3 reads CANSTSRETQYF. CDR3 bases: TGTGCCAACAGTACTTCCAGAGAGACCCAGTACTTC. This chain connects TRBV6-2 or TRBV6-3 to TRBJ2-7, with D hard to call. The end of the DNA aligns better with TRBJ2-5, so the J call may be wrong. The germline gives CDR1 MNHEY, CDR2 SVGEGT. The CDR3 loop spans 12 amino acids.

About this clonotype itself: The missing conserved phenylalanine or tryptophan at the end of this CDR3 makes a read error likely. It is unclear where the CDR3 begins or ends on the DNA, so no DNA is shown, and the CDR3 is as TCRdb lists it. The rearrangement joins TRBV7-9 to TRBJ2-1. Both ends counted, the CDR3 spans 8 residues. Germline CDR1 SEHNR, CDR2 FQNEAQ (reference sequence). Here the CDR3 reads CASSLSSS.

This clonotype has a handful of counts. The chain has TRBV7-7 and TRBJ2-5; weak D call: TRBD1 (5 bases). V gave up 4 bases and J gave up 4 bases, with 13 bases separating them. The CDR3 covers 14 residues. The germline gives CDR1 SSHAT, CDR2 FNYEAQ (reference sequence). Written as DNA, the CDR3 is TGTGCCAGCAGCTCCACCGGTAGGGGAGAGACCCAGTACTTC. Translated: CASSSTGRGETQYF.

The CDR3 nucleotides are TGCAGTGCTAGAGAAGGCGGTATCGAGCAGTACTTC. Amino acid sequence: CSAREGGIEQYF. The V call is TRBV20-1, the J call TRBJ2-7; D unresolved. Germline V gives CDR1 DFQATT, CDR2 SNEGSKA (reference sequence). The CDR3 is 12 residues long. Trimming pared 0 bases from V and 6 bases from J, leaving 9 bases between.